This T cell receptor beta chain was observed in a study of blood T cell repertoires in COVID-19. In this sample, this clone turned up once. V was pared by 1 base and J by 6 bases, with 10 bases between. Germline V gene lookup returns CDR1 SGHDN and CDR2 FVKESK. This CDR3 is 14 amino acids long. Original data processing: Using reference gene primer amplification, nucleated cell counts were estimated. Profiled with immunoSEQ multiplex PCR; TCRdb holds only in-frame clones, not every one. The V and J calls and clone size were taken over from that table, and D and trimming were inferred from the DNA. Of approximately 94,000 clones listed, over 75% are singletons.

This chain uses TRBV14 with TRBJ1-5, with a weak D call TRBD1 (5 bases). The sample was peripheral blood. This clonotype was obtained from a man aged 30-40 years in a cohort sampled during active COVID-19. The CDR3 DNA reads as TGTGCCAGCAGCCAAGGGGGGGATCTTCAGCCCCAGCATTTT. Encoded protein: CASSQGGDLQPQHF.